This is a list of T cell receptor beta chains from one sample in a study of T-cell reconstitution after alpha-beta-depleted transplantation in children. TCRdb ran MiXCR on the PCR reads and lists one entry per CDR3 protein. The table lists some 830,000 distinct CDR3 sequences, less than 20% of them singletons. The material was PBMCs, mostly from graft donor cells, obtained 360 days after TCRalphabeta/CD19-depleted stem cell transplant. These receptors originate from a male patient younger than 18 who had a stem cell transplant for acute lymphoblastic leukemia, so the T cells may come from the graft donor. CDR3s include the opening cysteine and the closing phenylalanine or tryptophan. The D gene is left open where the match is weak. Clone size is not always given. Where it is, it says once, few, many or a class for expanded clones.

clone size: -
D gene: TRBD2
V gene: TRBV27
J gene: TRBJ2-3
CDR3 DNA: TGTGCCAGCAGAGTAGCGGGAGGGGATACGCAGTATTTT
CDR3 protein: CASRVAGGDTQYF

clone size: few
D gene: TRBD2
V gene: TRBV3-1
J gene: TRBJ2-1
CDR3 DNA: TGTGCCAGCAGCCCATCCCTAGCGGGAACCTACAATGAGCAGTTCTTC
CDR3 protein: CASSPSLAGTYNEQFF

clone size: few
D gene: -
V gene: TRBV6-1
J gene: TRBJ1-3
CDR3 DNA: TGTGCCAGCATAATGGGACCGGTCGTTAGCTCTGGAAACACCATATATTTT
CDR3 protein: CASIMGPVVSSGNTIYF

clone size: -
D gene: TRBD2
V gene: TRBV5-1
J gene: TRBJ2-1
CDR3 DNA: TGCGCCAGCAGGCACAACAGTGGGAGGGCCTACGTCTACAATGAGCAGTTCTTC
CDR3 protein: CASRHNSGRAYVYNEQFF

clone size: many
D gene: TRBD2
V gene: TRBV5-1
J gene: TRBJ2-1
CDR3 DNA: TGCGCCAGCAGCTTGGGACTAGCGGGAGGGAAAGACAATGAGCAGTTCTTC
CDR3 protein: CASSLGLAGGKDNEQFF

clone size: many
D gene: -
V gene: TRBV12-3/TRBV12-4
J gene: TRBJ2-5
CDR3 DNA: TGTGCCAGCAGTCCCGGGGGCCAAGAGACCCAGTACTTC
CDR3 protein: CASSPGGQETQYF

clone size: -
D gene: -
V gene: TRBV5-1
J gene: TRBJ1-6
CDR3 DNA: TGCGCCAGCAGTCAGGGTGCGAATTCACCCCTCCACTTT
CDR3 protein: CASSQGANSPLHF

clone size: few
D gene: -
V gene: TRBV6-6
J gene: TRBJ2-1
CDR3 DNA: TGTGCCAGCAGCTCCATACATGAGCAGTTCTTC
CDR3 protein: CASSSIHEQFF

clone size: -
D gene: -
V gene: TRBV5-1
J gene: TRBJ2-7
CDR3 DNA: TGCGCCAGCAGCTTGGACAGCCTCTACGAGCAGTACTTC
CDR3 protein: CASSLDSLYEQYF

clone size: few
D gene: -
V gene: TRBV2
J gene: TRBJ2-2
CDR3 DNA: TGTGCCAGCAGTTTGTACGACACCGGGGAGCTGTTTTTT
CDR3 protein: CASSLYDTGELFF

clone size: many
D gene: TRBD1
V gene: TRBV12-3/TRBV12-4
J gene: TRBJ1-1
CDR3 DNA: TGTGCCAGCAGTCCTCGGACAGGCTTGGTCACTGAAGCTTTCTTT
CDR3 protein: CASSPRTGLVTEAFF

clone size: -
D gene: -
V gene: TRBV19
J gene: TRBJ2-7
CDR3 DNA: TGTGCCAGTAGTATGGTAGATGCCTACGAGCAGTACTTC
CDR3 protein: CASSMVDAYEQYF

clone size: few
D gene: TRBD1
V gene: TRBV25-1
J gene: TRBJ2-7
CDR3 DNA: TGTGCCAGCACTAGTCCGGGACAGGGGGCCTACGAGCAGTACTTC
CDR3 protein: CASTSPGQGAYEQYF

clone size: few
D gene: TRBD2
V gene: TRBV5-1
J gene: TRBJ2-7
CDR3 DNA: TGCGCCAGCAGGCTAGCGGGCTACGAGCAGTACTTC
CDR3 protein: CASRLAGYEQYF

clone size: few
D gene: -
V gene: TRBV11-2
J gene: TRBJ2-2
CDR3 DNA: TGTGCCAGCAGCGACCCTGTGGAGGGATTCCCCGCCGGGGAGCTGTTTTTT
CDR3 protein: CASSDPVEGFPAGELFF

clone size: -
D gene: TRBD1
V gene: TRBV11-2
J gene: TRBJ2-1
CDR3 DNA: TGTGCCAGCAGCTTAGGCGGGACAGGGGGCAACAATGAGCAGTTCTTC
CDR3 protein: CASSLGGTGGNNEQFF

clone size: few
D gene: -
V gene: TRBV25-1
J gene: TRBJ2-7
CDR3 DNA: TGTGCCAGCAGTGCAAATGTCGGGGGATCCTACGAGCAGTACTTC
CDR3 protein: CASSANVGGSYEQYF

clone size: few
D gene: TRBD1
V gene: TRBV20-1
J gene: TRBJ1-1
CDR3 DNA: TGCAGTGCTCCAACCGGGACAGGGGGCGCGATTTTCTTT
CDR3 protein: CSAPTGTGGAIFF

clone size: -
D gene: TRBD2
V gene: TRBV10-1
J gene: TRBJ2-2
CDR3 DNA: TGCGCCAGCGGTGGTCGAGCGGGAGGGACCGGGGAGCTGTTTTTT
CDR3 protein: CASGGRAGGTGELFF

clone size: few
D gene: -
V gene: TRBV6-1
J gene: TRBJ1-2
CDR3 DNA: TGTGCCAGCAGAGGAGGGACATCACAGGCGTGGATCGCGGGTGGCTACACCTTC
CDR3 protein: CASRGGTSQAWIAGGYTF

clone size: few
D gene: -
V gene: TRBV7-6
J gene: TRBJ1-3
CDR3 DNA: TGTGCCAGCAGCCTCCTACCGGACAGCAGCTCTGGAAACACCATATATTTT
CDR3 protein: CASSLLPDSSSGNTIYF

clone size: -
D gene: -
V gene: TRBV11-1
J gene: TRBJ2-7
CDR3 DNA: TGTGCCAGCAGCTTAGCGCCAACTCTCTCCTACGAGCAGTACTTC
CDR3 protein: CASSLAPTLSYEQYF

clone size: -
D gene: -
V gene: TRBV12-3/TRBV12-4
J gene: TRBJ1-1
CDR3 DNA: TGTGCCAGCAGGGACGGTCAATTAGGAACTGAAGCTTTCTTT
CDR3 protein: CASRDGQLGTEAFF

clone size: few
D gene: TRBD2
V gene: TRBV29-1
J gene: TRBJ2-1
CDR3 DNA: TGCAGCGTTGAAGATGGGACTAGCGGGAGTTATGAGCAGTTCTTC
CDR3 protein: CSVEDGTSGSYEQFF

clone size: few
D gene: -
V gene: TRBV29-1
J gene: TRBJ2-5
CDR3 DNA: TGCAGCGTTGGGACAGCACAAGAGACCCAGTACTTC
CDR3 protein: CSVGTAQETQYF

clone size: -
D gene: TRBD2
V gene: TRBV27
J gene: TRBJ2-3
CDR3 DNA: TGTGCCAGCAGTTTAGTAGCGGGAGGGACTTCGGATACGCAGTATTTT
CDR3 protein: CASSLVAGGTSDTQYF

clone size: -
D gene: TRBD2
V gene: TRBV11-1
J gene: TRBJ2-3
CDR3 DNA: TGTGCCAGCAGCTTGAGAGCGGGAGTCGGCACAGATACGCAGTATTTT
CDR3 protein: CASSLRAGVGTDTQYF

clone size: -
D gene: -
V gene: TRBV20-1
J gene: TRBJ1-5
CDR3 DNA: TGCAGTGCTAGTAGTATCGCGGGCAATCAGCCCCAGCATTTT
CDR3 protein: CSASSIAGNQPQHF

clone size: many
D gene: -
V gene: TRBV21-1
J gene: TRBJ2-1
CDR3 DNA: TGTGCCAGCAGCAAAAGGAGGACAGGGAGCTATGAGCAGTTCTTC
CDR3 protein: CASSKRRTGSYEQFF

clone size: few
D gene: -
V gene: TRBV11-3
J gene: TRBJ1-1
CDR3 DNA: TGTGCCAGCAGCCTAGGGGGGTGGGCAGGGAACACTGAAGCTTTCTTT
CDR3 protein: CASSLGGWAGNTEAFF

clone size: -
D gene: TRBD2
V gene: TRBV10-3
J gene: TRBJ2-3
CDR3 DNA: TGTGCCATCAGTCCTAGGACTAGCGGGAGAAATACGCAGTATTTT
CDR3 protein: CAISPRTSGRNTQYF

clone size: few
D gene: TRBD1
V gene: TRBV4-1
J gene: TRBJ2-7
CDR3 DNA: TGCGCCAGCAGCCAAGATTTGGGACAGGTGTACGAGCAGTACTTC
CDR3 protein: CASSQDLGQVYEQYF

clone size: -
D gene: -
V gene: TRBV5-4
J gene: TRBJ2-1
CDR3 DNA: TGTGCCAGCAGCTGGCACCGACAGGTCGCAGGTCGACTAGCCGAGACCTACAATGAGCAGTTCTTC
CDR3 protein: CASSWHRQVAGRLAETYNEQFF

clone size: -
D gene: -
V gene: TRBV6-2/TRBV6-3
J gene: TRBJ2-5
CDR3 DNA: TGTGCCAGCAGTTACTTCGGCCCCCCTGAAGAGACCCAGTACTTC
CDR3 protein: CASSYFGPPEETQYF

clone size: -
D gene: -
V gene: TRBV7-2
J gene: TRBJ2-3
CDR3 DNA: TGTGCCAGCAGCCTCTTGACCGGGACTCATACAGATACGCAGTATTTT
CDR3 protein: CASSLLTGTHTDTQYF

clone size: -
D gene: -
V gene: TRBV7-9
J gene: TRBJ2-7
CDR3 DNA: TGTGCCAGCAGCACGGGGAGACGGGCTAGCTCCTACGAGCAGTACTTC
CDR3 protein: CASSTGRRASSYEQYF

clone size: once
D gene: TRBD2
V gene: TRBV11-1
J gene: TRBJ2-7
CDR3 DNA: TGTGCCAGCAGCTTAGAAGCTAGCGGGAGGGCCCCCCCAACCTACGAGCAGTACTTC
CDR3 protein: CASSLEASGRAPPTYEQYF

clone size: many
D gene: -
V gene: TRBV7-9
J gene: TRBJ2-7
CDR3 DNA: TGTGCCAGCAGCTTAGCCCACACGGACAGCCCTTACTACGAGCAGTACTTC
CDR3 protein: CASSLAHTDSPYYEQYF

clone size: few
D gene: -
V gene: TRBV5-1
J gene: TRBJ1-5
CDR3 DNA: TGCGCCAGCAGCGCAGGGGACAATTCTGGCAATCAGCCCCAGCATTTT
CDR3 protein: CASSAGDNSGNQPQHF

clone size: -
D gene: -
V gene: TRBV2
J gene: TRBJ2-1
CDR3 DNA: TGTGCCAGCAGTGAAGCCCCCAGGGGAGGGGGTGAGCAGTTCTTC
CDR3 protein: CASSEAPRGGGEQFF

clone size: few
D gene: -
V gene: TRBV4-1
J gene: TRBJ1-2
CDR3 DNA: TGCGCCAGCAGCCAAGGAGGGGATGGCTACACCTTC
CDR3 protein: CASSQGGDGYTF

clone size: few
D gene: TRBD1
V gene: TRBV4-1
J gene: TRBJ2-5
CDR3 DNA: TGCGCCAGCAGCCAATTTACAGGGGCAACTCAAGAGACCCAGTACTTC
CDR3 protein: CASSQFTGATQETQYF

clone size: -
D gene: -
V gene: TRBV27
J gene: TRBJ2-3
CDR3 DNA: TGTGCCAGCAGTTTATCCTATTCTAGCACAGATACGCAGTATTTT
CDR3 protein: CASSLSYSSTDTQYF

clone size: few
D gene: -
V gene: TRBV20-1
J gene: TRBJ2-7
CDR3 DNA: TGCAGTGCCACCAACTTCTACGAGCAGTACTTC
CDR3 protein: CSATNFYEQYF

clone size: -
D gene: -
V gene: TRBV7-6
J gene: TRBJ2-1
CDR3 DNA: TGTGCCAGCAGCTTAGCGGGATCGGGCGATGAGCAGTTCTTC
CDR3 protein: CASSLAGSGDEQFF

clone size: few
D gene: -
V gene: TRBV5-1
J gene: TRBJ2-5
CDR3 DNA: TGCGCCAGCAGCGGAGGGACGCGAGAGACCCAGTACTTC
CDR3 protein: CASSGGTRETQYF

clone size: -
D gene: -
V gene: TRBV7-6
J gene: TRBJ1-5
CDR3 DNA: TGTGCCAGCAGCTTCGCAGGGTCGGATCAGCCCCAGCATTTT
CDR3 protein: CASSFAGSDQPQHF

clone size: -
D gene: TRBD2
V gene: TRBV3-1
J gene: TRBJ2-2
CDR3 DNA: TGTGCCATCTGCCGAACACTTGGACTAGCGGGAAACACCGGGGAGCTGTTTTTT
CDR3 protein: CAICRTLGLAGNTGELFF

clone size: -
D gene: TRBD2
V gene: TRBV5-1
J gene: TRBJ2-1
CDR3 DNA: TGCGCCAGCAGCTCCGGGGGACTAGCGGGAGGTGATGAGCAGTTCTTC
CDR3 protein: CASSSGGLAGGDEQFF

clone size: -
D gene: -
V gene: TRBV19
J gene: TRBJ1-5
CDR3 DNA: TGTGCCAGTGCCGGGAGAGGGGCCGTTTATGCGCCCCAGCATTTT
CDR3 protein: CASAGRGAVYAPQHF

clone size: many
D gene: TRBD2
V gene: TRBV4-1
J gene: TRBJ2-1
CDR3 DNA: TGCGCCAGCAGCCAGCTTTCTAATGGGGGGGATAAGCAGTTCTTC
CDR3 protein: CASSQLSNGGDKQFF

clone size: many
D gene: TRBD2
V gene: TRBV19
J gene: TRBJ2-1
CDR3 DNA: TGTGCCAGTGGGCTAGCGGGAGGGCCCTACAATGAGCAGTTCTTC
CDR3 protein: CASGLAGGPYNEQFF

clone size: many
D gene: TRBD1
V gene: TRBV10-2
J gene: TRBJ2-7
CDR3 DNA: TGCGCCAGCAGGCGGGGACAGGGGCTCTCAGTAACCTACGAGCAGTACTTC
CDR3 protein: CASRRGQGLSVTYEQYF

clone size: -
D gene: -
V gene: TRBV7-9
J gene: TRBJ2-7
CDR3 DNA: TGTGCCAGCAGCCTGAACAGGGATGCCCACGAGCAGTACTTC
CDR3 protein: CASSLNRDAHEQYF

clone size: few
D gene: -
V gene: TRBV7-9
J gene: TRBJ1-2
CDR3 DNA: TGTGCCAGCAGCAGCCAGGGGCGCGGAGGCTACACCTTC
CDR3 protein: CASSSQGRGGYTF